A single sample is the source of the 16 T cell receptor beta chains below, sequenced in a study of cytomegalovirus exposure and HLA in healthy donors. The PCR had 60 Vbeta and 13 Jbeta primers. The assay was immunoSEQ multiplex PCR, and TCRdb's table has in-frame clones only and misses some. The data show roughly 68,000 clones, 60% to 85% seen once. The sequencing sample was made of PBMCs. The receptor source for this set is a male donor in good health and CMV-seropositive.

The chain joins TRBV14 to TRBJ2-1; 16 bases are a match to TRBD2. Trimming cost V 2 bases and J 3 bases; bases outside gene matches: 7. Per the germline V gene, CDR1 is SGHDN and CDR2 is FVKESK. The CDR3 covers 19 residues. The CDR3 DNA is TGTGCCAGCAGCCAACCGGGACTAGCGGGGGGGTGGCGCTACAATGAGCAGTTCTTC. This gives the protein CASSQPGLAGGWRYNEQFF.

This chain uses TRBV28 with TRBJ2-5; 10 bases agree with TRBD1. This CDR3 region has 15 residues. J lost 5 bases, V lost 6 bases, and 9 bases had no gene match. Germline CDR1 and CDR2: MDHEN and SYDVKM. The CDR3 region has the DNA TGTGCCAGCAGGAGACAGGGGGCCTTTAGGGAGACCCAGTACTTC. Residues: CASRRQGAFRETQYF.

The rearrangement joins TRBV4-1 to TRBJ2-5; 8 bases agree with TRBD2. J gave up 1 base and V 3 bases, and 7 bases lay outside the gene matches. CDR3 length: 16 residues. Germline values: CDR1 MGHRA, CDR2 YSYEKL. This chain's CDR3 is CASSHPPGGTQETQYF. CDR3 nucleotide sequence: TGCGCCAGCAGCCATCCCCCGGGGGGGACCCAAGAGACCCAGTACTTC.

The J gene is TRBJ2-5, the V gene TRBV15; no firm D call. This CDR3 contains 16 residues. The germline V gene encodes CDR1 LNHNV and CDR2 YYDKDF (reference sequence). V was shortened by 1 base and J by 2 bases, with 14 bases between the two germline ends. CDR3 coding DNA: TGTGCCACCAGCAGAGCCCCGCCTGACATACAAGAGACCCAGTACTTC. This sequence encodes CATSRAPPDIQETQYF.

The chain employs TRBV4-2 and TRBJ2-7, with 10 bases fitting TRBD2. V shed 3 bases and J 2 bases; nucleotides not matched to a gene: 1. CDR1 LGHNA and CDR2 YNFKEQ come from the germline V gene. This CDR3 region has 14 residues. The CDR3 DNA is TGTGCCAGCAGCCACGGGACTAGCGCCTACGAGCAGTACTTC. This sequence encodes CASSHGTSAYEQYF.

Written as DNA, the CDR3 is TGTGCCTGGAGAGGGGCGGCGGCTCATCAGCCCCAGCATTTT. Encoded protein: CAWRGAAAHQPQHF. The chain couples TRBV30 to TRBJ1-5; tentatively, D is TRBD1 (5 bases). CDR3 length equals 14 residues. Germline V gives CDR1 GTSNPN, CDR2 SVGIG (reference sequence). V shed 3 bases and J shed 5 bases, with 14 bases lying between them.

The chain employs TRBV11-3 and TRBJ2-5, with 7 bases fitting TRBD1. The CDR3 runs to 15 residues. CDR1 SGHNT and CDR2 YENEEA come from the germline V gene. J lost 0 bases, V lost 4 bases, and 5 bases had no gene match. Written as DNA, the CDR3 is TGTGCCAGCAGCTCCGGACAGGCGTACCAAGAGACCCAGTACTTC. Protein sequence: CASSSGQAYQETQYF.

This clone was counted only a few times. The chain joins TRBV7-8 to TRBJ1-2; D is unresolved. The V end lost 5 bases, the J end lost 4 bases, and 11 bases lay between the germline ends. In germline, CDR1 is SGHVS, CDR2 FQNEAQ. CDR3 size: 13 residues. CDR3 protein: CASSVLPGYGYTF. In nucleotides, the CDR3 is TGTGCCAGCAGCGTATTACCGGGCTATGGCTACACCTTC.

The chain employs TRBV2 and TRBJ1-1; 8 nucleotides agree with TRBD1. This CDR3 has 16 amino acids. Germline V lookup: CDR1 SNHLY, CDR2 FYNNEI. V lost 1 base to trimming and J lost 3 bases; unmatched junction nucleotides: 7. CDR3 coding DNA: TGTGCCAGCAGTGAAGGGACAGGGATTCATCACACTGAAGCTTTCTTT. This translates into CASSEGTGIHHTEAFF.

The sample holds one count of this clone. CDR3 region: CASSPYSGGGMAYEQYF. The CDR3 region has the DNA TGTGCCAGCAGCCCTTATAGTGGGGGGGGGATGGCCTACGAGCAGTACTTC. This sequence joins TRBV4-2 and TRBJ2-7; 7 bases are a match to TRBD2. The length of the CDR3 is 17 residues. The V segment lost 4 bases and the J segment 2 bases; nucleotides outside the gene matches: 14. The germline V gene has CDR1 LGHNA and CDR2 YNFKEQ.

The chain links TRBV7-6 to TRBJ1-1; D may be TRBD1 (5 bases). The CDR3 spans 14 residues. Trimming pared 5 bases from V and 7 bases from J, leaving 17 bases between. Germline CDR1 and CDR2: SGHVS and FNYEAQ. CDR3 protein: CASSPTDSGGEAFF. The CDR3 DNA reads TGTGCCAGCAGCCCAACTGACTCCGGGGGTGAAGCTTTCTTT.

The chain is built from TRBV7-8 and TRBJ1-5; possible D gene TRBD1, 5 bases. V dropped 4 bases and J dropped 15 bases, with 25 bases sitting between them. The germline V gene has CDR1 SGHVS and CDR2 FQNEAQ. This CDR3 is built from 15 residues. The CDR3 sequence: CASSSPRDRESCRHF. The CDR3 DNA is TGTGCCAGCAGCTCGCCGAGAGACAGAGAGTCTTGCCGGCATTTT.

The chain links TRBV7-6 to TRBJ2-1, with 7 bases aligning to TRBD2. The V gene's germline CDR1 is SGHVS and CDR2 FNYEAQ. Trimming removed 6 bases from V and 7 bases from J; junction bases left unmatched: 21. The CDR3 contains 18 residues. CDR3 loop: CASRFRDPKTGGGNEQFF. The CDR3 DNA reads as TGTGCCAGCAGATTCCGGGACCCCAAGACGGGAGGTGGTAATGAGCAGTTCTTC.

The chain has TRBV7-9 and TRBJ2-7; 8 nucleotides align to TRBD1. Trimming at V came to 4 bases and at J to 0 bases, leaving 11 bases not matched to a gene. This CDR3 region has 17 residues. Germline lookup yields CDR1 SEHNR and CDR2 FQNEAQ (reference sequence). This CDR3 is CASSSRQRTGSSYEQYF. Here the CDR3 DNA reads TGTGCCAGCAGCTCTCGCCAAAGGACAGGGAGCTCCTACGAGCAGTACTTC.

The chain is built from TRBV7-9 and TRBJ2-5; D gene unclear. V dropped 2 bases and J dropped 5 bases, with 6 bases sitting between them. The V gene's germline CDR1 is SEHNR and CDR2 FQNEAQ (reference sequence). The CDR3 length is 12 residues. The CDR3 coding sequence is TGTGCCAGCAGCTTAAGCGTTGAGACCCAGTACTTC. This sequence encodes CASSLSVETQYF.

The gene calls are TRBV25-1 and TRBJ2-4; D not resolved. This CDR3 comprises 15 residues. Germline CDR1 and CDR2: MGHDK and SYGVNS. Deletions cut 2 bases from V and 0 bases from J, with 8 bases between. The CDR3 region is CASSETVLAKNIQYF. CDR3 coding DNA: TGTGCCAGCAGTGAAACGGTCCTAGCCAAAAACATTCAGTACTTC. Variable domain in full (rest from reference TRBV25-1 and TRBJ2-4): EADIYQTPRYLVIGTGKKITLECSQTMGHDKMYWYQQDPGMELHLIHYSYGVNSTEKGDLSSESTVSRIRTEHFPLTLESARPSHTSQYLCASSETVLAKNIQYFGAGTRLSVL.